Shown below are 14 T cell receptor beta chains from a single sample sequenced in a study of blood T cell repertoires in COVID-19. Method: immunoSEQ multiplex PCR; TCRdb's copy keeps in-frame clones and lacks some. The data contain 110,000 to 150,000 clones, over 80% of them singletons. Material: peripheral blood. These receptors were taken from a human donor in a cohort sampled during active COVID-19.

This clone has just one count. The V and J genes are TRBV3-1 (or the pseudogene TRBV3-2) and TRBJ1-5, with D possibly matching TRBD1 (6 bases). The CDR3 length is 14 residues. Germline V CDR1 and CDR2: LGHDT, YNNKEL (reference sequence). V was clipped by 4 bases and J by 1 base, with 8 bases between them. The CDR3 protein is CASSLQGSNQPQHF. In DNA form, the CDR3 reads TGTGCCAGCAGCCTACAGGGAAGCAATCAGCCCCAGCATTTT.

The chain employs TRBV3-1 (or the pseudogene TRBV3-2) and TRBJ1-6; D unclear. Trimming took off 6 bases at V and 7 bases at J, with 13 bases between the two ends. The germline CDR1 and CDR2 sequences are LGHDT and YNNKEL (reference sequence). The CDR3 runs 14 residues. The CDR3 DNA sequence: TGTGCCAGCAGGCACTTAGCGGGGAATTCACCCCTCCACTTT. Protein: CASRHLAGNSPLHF.

This chain joins TRBV30 and TRBJ2-5; 12 positions match TRBD1. The V segment lost 0 bases and the J segment 4 bases; nucleotides outside the gene matches: 9. In germline, CDR1 is GTSNPN, CDR2 SVGIG (reference sequence). There are 17 residues in the CDR3. CDR3 sequence reads: CAWSVGMGQGAGETQYF. As DNA, the CDR3 is TGTGCCTGGAGTGTAGGAATGGGACAGGGGGCTGGAGAGACCCAGTACTTC. Drawing the rest from reference TRBV30 and TRBJ2-5, the complete variable domain is SQTIHQWPATLVQPVGSPLSLECTVEGTSNPNLYWYRQAAGRGLQLLFYSVGIGQISSEVPQNLSASRPQDRQFILSSKKLLLSDSGFYLCAWSVGMGQGAGETQYFGPGTRLLVL.

This chain's CDR3 is CATSSDRVGEAFF. CDR3 nucleotide sequence: TGTGCCACCAGCAGTGACAGGGTTGGTGAAGCTTTCTTT. The chain uses TRBV15 and TRBJ1-1; 7 nucleotides align to TRBD1. In germline, CDR1 is LNHNV, CDR2 YYDKDF (reference sequence). The CDR3 has 13 amino acids. V lost 3 bases, J lost 7 bases, and 5 bases stayed unmatched.

The chain is built from TRBV18 and TRBJ1-1, with unresolved D. This CDR3 comprises 19 residues. The V gene's germline CDR1 is KGHSH and CDR2 LQKENI. V lost 3 bases to trimming and J lost 5 bases, with 28 bases between them. CDR3 in DNA: TGTGCCAGCTCACCCAGGCTTACGGCAGATCAAAAAAGGGAGACTGAAGCTTTCTTT. Translated, it gives CASSPRLTADQKRETEAFF. Full variable domain (missing parts from reference TRBV18 and TRBJ1-1): NAGVMQNPRHLVRRRGQEARLRCSPMKGHSHVYWYRQLPEEGLKFMVYLQKENIIDESGMPKERFSAEFPKEGPSILRIQQVVRGDSAAYFCASSPRLTADQKRETEAFFGQGTRLTVV.

The chain is built from TRBV5-1 and TRBJ1-2; D unclear. Trimming took 4 bases from V and 4 from J, leaving 14 bases between them. The length of the CDR3 is 14 residues. The germline CDR1 and CDR2 sequences are SGHRS and YFSETQ. The CDR3, as DNA: TGCGCCAGCAGCCCCCCCTTAGACTCCTATGGCTACACCTTC. This translates into CASSPPLDSYGYTF.

The chain joins TRBV18 to TRBJ1-2; 7 nucleotides line up with TRBD1. This CDR3 has 15 amino acids. In germline, CDR1 is KGHSH, CDR2 LQKENI. The J segment lost 4 bases and the V segment lost 5 bases, leaving 10 bases of the junction unmatched. The CDR3 nucleotides read TGTGCCAGCTCATCCGACAGGGCCGGACCCTATGGCTACACCTTC. Translating gives CASSSDRAGPYGYTF.

This clone was seen only a few times. This rearrangement joins TRBV6-5 to TRBJ2-1; D perhaps matches TRBD1 (6 bases). The CDR3 length is 14 residues. In germline, CDR1 is MNHEY, CDR2 SVGAGI. V was trimmed by 7 bases and J by 9 bases, leaving 19 bases between them. The CDR3 spells CASTSPGQPGEQFF. As DNA, the CDR3 is TGTGCCAGCACTAGCCCCGGACAGCCGGGTGAGCAGTTCTTC.

The chain employs TRBV18 and TRBJ1-1; the match to TRBD1 covers 8 bases. CDR1 is KGHSH and CDR2 is LQKENI in the germline V gene. V was pared by 3 bases and J by 4 bases, with 13 bases of the junction left unmatched. CDR3 length equals 17 residues. The CDR3: CASSPRAGQAISTEAFF. As DNA, the CDR3 is TGTGCCAGCTCACCGCGGGCGGGACAGGCCATCTCCACTGAAGCTTTCTTT.

The rearrangement uses TRBV6-1 and TRBJ1-2, with a weak D call TRBD1 (5 bases). CDR1 and CDR2 from the germline V gene are MNHNS and SASEGT. The CDR3 totals 14 residues. The V end was cut by 3 bases, the J end by 6 bases, with 14 bases between. The CDR3 DNA reads TGTGCCAGCAGTGACCCAAGGGGTTTGAATGGCTACACCTTC. Translation gives CASSDPRGLNGYTF.

The chain carries TRBV2 and TRBJ1-4, with 7 bases fitting TRBD1. CDR1 SNHLY and CDR2 FYNNEI come from the germline V gene. Germline trimming cut 6 bases from V and 5 bases from J; bases unmatched to any gene: 9. The CDR3 has 15 residues. The CDR3 spells CASRVIGQENEKLFF. In DNA form, the CDR3 reads TGTGCCAGCAGGGTAATTGGACAGGAGAATGAAAAACTGTTTTTT.

The gene calls are TRBV2 and TRBJ2-5, with a tentative D call TRBD1 (8 bases). V dropped 6 bases and J dropped 9 bases, with 20 bases sitting between them. This CDR3 has 14 residues. Germline-derived CDR1 and CDR2 are SNHLY and FYNNEI. In nucleotides, the CDR3 is TGTGCCAGCAGCTTGACAGGGGCTCGGGGGGCCCAGTACTTC. This sequence encodes CASSLTGARGAQYF. Together with reference TRBV2 and TRBJ2-5, the CDR3 gives the full variable domain: EPEVTQTPSHQVTQMGQEVILRCVPISNHLYFYWYRQILGQKVEFLVSFYNNEISEKSEIFDDQFSVERPDGSNFTLKIRSTKLEDSAMYFCASSLTGARGAQYFGPGTRLLVL.

The chain joins TRBV6-5 to TRBJ2-5, with 10 positions matching TRBD1. Germline V CDR1 and CDR2: MNHEY, SVGAGI. With 5 bases clipped from V and 6 bases from J, the junction kept 9 bases outside the gene matches. CDR3 length: 15 amino acids. The CDR3 loop is CASSPTGTGEKTQYF. DNA of the CDR3: TGTGCCAGCAGTCCAACCGGGACAGGGGAGAAGACCCAGTACTTC.

The chain employs TRBV5-1 and TRBJ1-2; tentative D call: TRBD1 (6 bases). The germline V gene has CDR1 SGHRS and CDR2 YFSETQ. The CDR3 totals 14 residues. V was clipped by 4 bases and J by 2 bases, with 12 bases between them. CDR3 in amino acids: CASSPTGINYGYTF. CDR3 DNA sequence: TGCGCCAGCAGCCCAACAGGGATCAACTATGGCTACACCTTC.